This T cell receptor (beta chain) was documented in a study of T cell repertoires in ileal Crohn's disease. Study context: Less than 45% were active smokers at surgery; median disease duration was about 7.5 years. Thiopurines (approximately 10) or anti-TNF agents (approximately 20) were given postoperatively to about half.

Looked up from germline, CDR1 is GTSNPN and CDR2 is SVGIG (reference sequence). The CDR3 sequence is 11 residues long. The germline V and J ends were trimmed by 4 bases and 4 bases, with 5 bases remaining between them. Approximately 500 nanograms of biopsy DNA per sample underwent TCRB immunosequencing. Some clones are missing from TCRdb's copy, which holds only in-frame ones; the method was immunoSEQ multiplex PCR. The sample has around 15,000 clones; roughly 70% are singletons. In the case of this clone: Its antigen is undetermined.

Findings and caveats of the study: Compared with non-smokers, active smokers at surgery showed more clonal expansions.

The V and J genes are TRBV30 and TRBJ2-1; D unclear. This receptor was obtained from an adult with Crohn's disease. The specimen was ileal tissue. This chain's CDR3 is CAWTGYNEQFF. The CDR3 DNA follows: TGTGCCTGGACAGGTTACAATGAGCAGTTCTTC.